Each of the 19 T cell receptor beta chains below was sequenced from the same sample in a study of OX40 agonist ivuxolimab in advanced cancers. Library preparation was by the immunoSEQ multiplex PCR assay. As stored in TCRdb, this immuneACCESS dataset retains in-frame rearrangements with V and J assigned. A fraction of the clones does not appear; measured against another copy, unresolved V genes explain less than half of the discrepancy, and the remainder lacks a known reason. The sample data list some 58,000 clones, and over 80% of these were observed just once. The ten largest clones represent 3% to 4.5% of the sample. The sample in question was CD4+ or CD8+ T cells sorted from blood, obtained in a trial of the OX40 agonist ivuxolimab. The receptors come from an adult with an advanced solid tumor such as melanoma, head and neck, liver or kidney cancer.

The chain is built from TRBV27 and TRBJ2-7; TRBD1 agrees at 8 bases. This CDR3 has 14 amino acids. V shed 0 bases and J 4 bases; nucleotides not matched to a gene: 2. Germline V gives CDR1 MNHEY, CDR2 SMNVEV (reference sequence). The CDR3 DNA is TGTGCCAGCAGTTTATCGGACAGGGTGTACGAGCAGTACTTC. It yields the protein CASSLSDRVYEQYF.

The rearrangement links TRBV27 to TRBJ2-7; 12 bases line up with TRBD1. From germline, CDR1 is MNHEY and CDR2 SMNVEV (reference sequence). The CDR3 is made up of 12 amino acids. V dropped 8 bases and J dropped 7; count of bases not matched to a gene: 3. Here the CDR3 DNA reads TGTGCCAGCGGGACAGGGGGCGGTGAGCAGTACTTC. This codes for CASGTGGGEQYF.

J is TRBJ2-3 and V is TRBV10-1; TRBD1 aligns across 8 bases. Trimming cost V 6 bases and J 1 base; bases outside gene matches: 3. The CDR3 is made up of 14 amino acids. Germline V gene sequence: CDR1 WNHNN, CDR2 SYGVQD (reference sequence). The CDR3 sequence is CASRGTGGTDTQYF. The CDR3 DNA is TGCGCCAGCAGAGGGACAGGCGGCACAGATACGCAGTATTTT.

This clone was counted only a few times. J is TRBJ2-5 and V is TRBV6-6; 8 nucleotides line up with TRBD1. The germline V gene has CDR1 MNHNY and CDR2 SVGAGI (reference sequence). V dropped 6 bases and J dropped 4; count of bases not matched to a gene: 4. The CDR3 consists of 13 residues. CDR3 protein: CASSRGQGETQYF. CDR3 in DNA: TGTGCCAGCAGCCGCGGACAGGGAGAGACCCAGTACTTC.

In its sample, this clone was seen many times. This chain connects TRBV7-2 to TRBJ2-7, with 7 bases identical to TRBD1. The CDR3 length is 16 residues. CDR1 is SGHTA and CDR2 is FQGNSA in the germline V gene. J gave up 2 bases and V 0 bases, and 7 bases lay outside the gene matches. The CDR3 spells CASSLAGTGEAYEQYF. CDR3 coding DNA: TGTGCCAGCAGCTTAGCAGGCACAGGGGAAGCCTACGAGCAGTACTTC.

This clone has only one observation. The J gene is TRBJ2-7, the V gene TRBV28; 10 nucleotides agree with TRBD2. Germline V gives CDR1 MDHEN, CDR2 SYDVKM. V was pared by 7 bases and J by 2 bases, with 5 bases of the junction left unmatched. The CDR3 runs to 14 residues. CDR3 nucleotides: TGTGCCAGCATTCAAGCGGGAGGGCCCTACGAGCAGTACTTC. The encoded protein is CASIQAGGPYEQYF. The complete variable domain, with remaining parts taken from reference TRBV28 and TRBJ2-7, reads DVKVTQSSRYLVKRTGEKVFLECVQDMDHENMFWYRQDPGLGLRLIYFSYDVKMKEKGDIPEGYSVSREKKERFSLILESASTNQTSMYLCASIQAGGPYEQYFGPGTRLTVT.

The chain joins TRBV27 to TRBJ2-3; D is undetermined. The CDR3 runs to 14 residues. V shed 0 bases and J shed 3 bases, with 7 bases lying between them. Germline CDR1 and CDR2: MNHEY and SMNVEV (reference sequence). The CDR3 DNA follows: TGTGCCAGCAGTTTATCCGCCGGGACAGATACGCAGTATTTT. Translation gives CASSLSAGTDTQYF.

This chain joins TRBV7-9 and TRBJ1-4; D gene ambiguous. CDR3 length: 14 amino acids. Germline CDR1 and CDR2: SEHNR and FQNEAQ (reference sequence). Trimming pared 5 bases from V and 8 bases from J, leaving 15 bases between. CDR3 coding DNA: TGTGCCAGCAGCCAGACGGAGGTTGAAGAAAAACTGTTTTTT. Translating it yields CASSQTEVEEKLFF.

This chain joins TRBV6-6 and TRBJ2-3; D gene uncertain. CDR1 is MNHNY, CDR2 SVGAGI, per germline (reference sequence). The CDR3 is 12 amino acids. Trimming left V 5 bases short and J 5 bases short, with 8 bases between. CDR3 nucleotide sequence: TGTGCCAGCAGTAAGGTGGAAGATACGCAGTATTTT. Its protein is CASSKVEDTQYF.

V and J are TRBV7-9 and TRBJ2-1; a weak D match, TRBD2 (6 bases). Germline V gene sequence: CDR1 SEHNR, CDR2 FQNEAQ (reference sequence). There are 13 residues in the CDR3. V lost 5 bases to trimming and J lost 9 bases, with 14 bases between them. This CDR3 is CASSQTSTGEQFF. The CDR3 DNA reads TGTGCCAGCAGCCAAACTAGCACCGGTGAGCAGTTCTTC.

V gene TRBV28 combines with J gene TRBJ1-1; no firm D call. Germline V lookup: CDR1 MDHEN, CDR2 SYDVKM. V lost 3 bases, J lost 0 bases, and 8 bases lay in between. The CDR3 contains 14 residues. CDR3 protein: CASSLQDLNTEAFF. CDR3 sequence (DNA): TGTGCCAGCAGTTTGCAGGACCTGAACACTGAAGCTTTCTTT.

The chain employs TRBV11-1 and TRBJ2-1, with a tentative D call TRBD2 (5 bases). Trimming took 7 bases from V and 6 from J, leaving 10 bases between them. The CDR3 is 12 residues long. Germline CDR1 reads SGHAT; CDR2 reads FQDESV (reference sequence). CDR3 nucleotides: TGTGCCAGCACCACTAGAGTCAATGAGCAGTTCTTC. Translation: CASTTRVNEQFF.

The gene calls are TRBV7-9 and TRBJ2-1; 14 nucleotides line up with TRBD2. CDR1 is SEHNR, CDR2 FQNEAQ, per germline (reference sequence). This CDR3 comprises 15 residues. The V segment lost 4 bases and the J segment 5 bases; nucleotides outside the gene matches: 1. CDR3 region: CASSSGLAGDNEQFF. The CDR3 region has the DNA TGTGCCAGCAGCTCGGGACTAGCGGGAGACAATGAGCAGTTCTTC.

This rearrangement joins TRBV30 to TRBJ1-5; D gene unclear. The germline V gene has CDR1 GTSNPN and CDR2 SVGIG (reference sequence). The CDR3 loop spans 12 amino acids. Deletions cut 2 bases from V and 9 bases from J, with 11 bases between. CDR3: CAWSNGVAPQHF. CDR3 DNA: TGTGCCTGGAGTAATGGGGTGGCGCCCCAGCATTTT.

This clone was picked up a small number of times. The rearrangement uses TRBV6-6 and TRBJ2-7; TRBD1 agrees at 7 bases. Unmatched junction bases numbered 1, after V lost 4 bases and J lost 4 bases. The CDR3 extends over 12 amino acids. Germline CDR1 is MNHNY and CDR2 is SVGAGI (reference sequence). The CDR3 here is CASSSQGYEQYF. The CDR3 region has the DNA TGTGCCAGCAGTTCACAGGGGTACGAGCAGTACTTC.

The genes are TRBV7-9 and TRBJ2-5; unclear D gene. TRBJ2-7 matches the DNA end more closely, so the J call is doubtful. Germline loops: CDR1 SEHNR, CDR2 FQNEAQ (reference sequence). The CDR3 spans 12 residues. In DNA, the CDR3 is TGTGCCAGCAGCTTAGGCCTCAACGAGCAGTACTTC. Translating it yields CASSLGLNEQYF.

V gene TRBV11-2 combines with J gene TRBJ2-7; 10 nucleotides line up with TRBD1. Germline V lookup: CDR1 SGHAT, CDR2 FQNNGV. Germline trimming cut 5 bases from V and 3 bases from J; bases unmatched to any gene: 4. This CDR3 region has 14 residues. In DNA, the CDR3 is TGTGCCAGCAGCGCTTGGACAGGGGGCTACGAGCAGTACTTC. This translates into CASSAWTGGYEQYF.

This clone was counted between two and nine times. The rearrangement joins TRBV2 to TRBJ1-5, with D unclear. The CDR3 sequence is 14 residues long. CDR1 and CDR2 (germline): SNHLY, FYNNEI. The V end was cut by 7 bases, the J end by 6 bases, with 16 bases between. CDR3 region: CASMRTPAGQPQHF. CDR3 DNA sequence: TGTGCCAGCATGAGGACTCCGGCAGGTCAGCCCCAGCATTTT. Combining the CDR3 with reference TRBV2 and TRBJ1-5 gives the whole variable domain EPEVTQTPSHQVTQMGQEVILRCVPISNHLYFYWYRQILGQKVEFLVSFYNNEISEKSEIFDDQFSVERPDGSNFTLKIRSTKLEDSAMYFCASMRTPAGQPQHFGDGTRLSIL.

The V gene is TRBV2, the J gene TRBJ2-7; 10 nucleotides align to TRBD2. Unmatched junction bases numbered 6, after V lost 3 bases and J lost 4 bases. Per the germline V gene, CDR1 is SNHLY and CDR2 is FYNNEI. The CDR3 is 15 residues long. CDR3 region: CASSEWASGRYEQYF. Written as DNA, the CDR3 is TGTGCCAGCAGTGAGTGGGCTAGCGGGAGATACGAGCAGTACTTC. The whole variable domain, remainder taken from reference TRBV2 and TRBJ2-7, is EPEVTQTPSHQVTQMGQEVILRCVPISNHLYFYWYRQILGQKVEFLVSFYNNEISEKSEIFDDQFSVERPDGSNFTLKIRSTKLEDSAMYFCASSEWASGRYEQYFGPGTRLTVT.